Below, 15 T cell receptor beta chains from the same sample are listed, as sequenced in a study of T cells expressing NK-cell markers. TCRdb re-called the 5' RACE reads; every CDR3 protein appears as one record, without DNA. Across about 410,000 distinct CDR3 sequences, the top ten clones capture roughly a tenth of the sample. The sequencing input was blood T cells: a sorted CD56 or NKG2C T cell subset, CD4+ or CD8+ T cells, or bulk PBMC T cells (not recorded which). The origin of the receptors is a woman between 45 and 65 years old in good health.

The J gene is TRBJ1-5, the V gene TRBV4-1; the TRBD1 assignment by TCRdb is unverifiable without DNA. Germline CDR1 and CDR2: MGHRA and YSYEKL. The CDR3 runs 15 residues. The CDR3 spells CASRRQENSNQPQHF.

This rearrangement joins TRBV12-3 or TRBV12-4 to TRBJ2-7; TCRdb's assignment of TRBD1 cannot be checked, as there is no DNA. The CDR3 runs to 13 residues. This CDR3 reads CASSLLRVGEQYF.

The chain links TRBV21-1 to TRBJ2-3. TRBV21-1 is a known pseudogene. The CDR3 extends over 14 amino acids. The CDR3 region is CASSRLWPTDTQYF.

The chain uses TRBV24-1 and TRBJ2-3; as DNA is missing, the TRBD2 call by TCRdb cannot be tested. The CDR3 length is 16 residues. CDR1 KGHDR and CDR2 SFDVKD come from the germline V gene. CDR3 protein: CATSDRAGVLTDTQYF.

The rearrangement uses TRBV5-1 and TRBJ1-2. The CDR3 has 18 residues. Germline V gives CDR1 SGHRS, CDR2 YFSETQ. The CDR3 is CASSWRVRRTLTIYGYTF. The entire variable domain, with the rest obtained from reference TRBV5-1 and TRBJ1-2, is as follows: KAGVTQTPRYLIKTRGQQVTLSCSPISGHRSVSWYQQTPGQGLQFLFEYFSETQRNKGNFPGRFSGRQFSNSRSEMNVSTLELGDSALYLCASSWRVRRTLTIYGYTFGSGTRLTVV.

CDR3 sequence: CASSLVEDTGELFF. The chain joins TRBV11-3 to TRBJ2-2. Germline values: CDR1 SGHNT, CDR2 YENEEA. This CDR3 is 14 amino acids long.

The chain couples TRBV7-2 to TRBJ2-5; the D call from TCRdb, TRBD2, cannot be confirmed without DNA. The germline gives CDR1 SGHTA, CDR2 FQGNSA. The CDR3 is made up of 15 amino acids. CDR3 residues: CASSAGPAPQETQYF.

This chain's CDR3 is CASSQDGTSHETQYF. The rearrangement joins TRBV4-1 to TRBJ2-5; TCRdb reports TRBD2, a call that lacks DNA to check it against. Germline CDR1 MGHRA, CDR2 YSYEKL. There are 15 residues in the CDR3.

The V gene is TRBV7-2, the J gene TRBJ1-5. The CDR3 length is 13 residues. Per germline, CDR1 SGHTA and CDR2 FQGNSA. The CDR3 sequence: CASSLATARPQHF.

This chain uses TRBV6-1 with TRBJ2-7; the D call from TCRdb, TRBD1, cannot be confirmed without DNA. Germline CDR1 MNHNS, CDR2 SASEGT. CDR3 length: 13 residues. The CDR3 sequence: CATHRGQGYEQYF.

The V call is TRBV6-4, the J call TRBJ2-6; absent DNA, TCRdb's TRBD1 call cannot be checked. The CDR3 has 19 amino acids. CDR1 MRHNA and CDR2 SNTAGT come from the germline V gene. CDR3: CASSARDRGFADGANVLTF.

The CDR3 reads CASSAGENYGYTF. V usage is TRBV12-3 or TRBV12-4 and J usage is TRBJ1-2; the TCRdb D gene call, TRBD1, has no DNA to confirm it. The CDR3 is 13 amino acids.

The chain joins TRBV10-3 to TRBJ1-3. This CDR3 contains 14 residues. The V gene's germline CDR1 is ENHRY and CDR2 SYGVKD. The CDR3 sequence: CAIRHGSSGNTIYF.

The V and J genes are TRBV7-8 and TRBJ2-1; TCRdb selects TRBD2, and the lack of DNA leaves this call unchecked. Germline assignment: CDR1 SGHVS and CDR2 FQNEAQ. The CDR3 extends over 17 amino acids. The CDR3 loop reads CASSLGRLAGVGNEQFF. Based on the CDR3 plus reference TRBV7-8 and TRBJ2-1, the full variable domain is GAGVSQSPRYKVAKRGQDVALRCDPISGHVSLFWYQQALGQGPEFLTYFQNEAQLDKSGLPSDRFFAERPEGSVSTLKIQRTQQEDSAVYLCASSLGRLAGVGNEQFFGPGTRLTVL.

The chain has TRBV12-3 or TRBV12-4 and TRBJ2-4; TCRdb calls TRBD1, which cannot be checked without DNA. The CDR3 totals 14 residues. This chain's CDR3 is CASRETGDSNIQYF.